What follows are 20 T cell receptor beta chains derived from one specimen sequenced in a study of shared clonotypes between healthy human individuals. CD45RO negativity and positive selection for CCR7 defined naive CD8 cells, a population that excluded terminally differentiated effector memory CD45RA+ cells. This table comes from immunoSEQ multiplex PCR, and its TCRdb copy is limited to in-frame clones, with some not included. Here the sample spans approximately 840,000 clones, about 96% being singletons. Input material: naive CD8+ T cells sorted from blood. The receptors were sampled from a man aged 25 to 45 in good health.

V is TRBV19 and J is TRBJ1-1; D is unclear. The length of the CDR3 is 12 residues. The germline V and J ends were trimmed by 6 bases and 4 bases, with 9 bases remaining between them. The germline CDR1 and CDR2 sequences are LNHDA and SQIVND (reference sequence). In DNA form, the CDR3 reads TGTGCCAGTAGGGGGTTCGGCACTGAAGCTTTCTTT. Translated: CASRGFGTEAFF.

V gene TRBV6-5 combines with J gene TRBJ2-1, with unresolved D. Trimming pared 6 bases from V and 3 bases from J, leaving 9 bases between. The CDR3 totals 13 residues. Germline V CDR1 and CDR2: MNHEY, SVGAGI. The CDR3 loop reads CASSSGFYNEQFF. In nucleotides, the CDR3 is TGTGCCAGCAGCTCTGGGTTCTACAATGAGCAGTTCTTC.

Here the CDR3 DNA reads TGTGCCAGCAGCTTAGCGCAGGACCGCGGCTACACCTTC. This codes for CASSLAQDRGYTF. This chain uses TRBV7-9 with TRBJ1-2; D not certain. The CDR3 contains 13 residues. Germline V gives CDR1 SEHNR, CDR2 FQNEAQ (reference sequence). V was pared by 0 bases and J by 8 bases, with 10 bases between.

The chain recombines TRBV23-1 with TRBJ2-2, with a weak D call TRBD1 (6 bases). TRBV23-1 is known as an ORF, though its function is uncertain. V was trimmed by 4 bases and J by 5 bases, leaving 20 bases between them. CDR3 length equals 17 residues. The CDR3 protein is CASSPLVDRWRTGELFF. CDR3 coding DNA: TGCGCCAGCAGTCCCCTCGTCGACAGGTGGAGAACCGGGGAGCTGTTTTTT.

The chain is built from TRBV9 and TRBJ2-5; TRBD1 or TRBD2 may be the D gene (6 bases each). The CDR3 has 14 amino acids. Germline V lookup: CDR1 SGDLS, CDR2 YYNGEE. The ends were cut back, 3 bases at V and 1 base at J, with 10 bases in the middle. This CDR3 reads CASSAEGGQETQYF. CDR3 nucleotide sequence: TGTGCCAGCAGCGCAGAGGGGGGCCAAGAGACCCAGTACTTC.

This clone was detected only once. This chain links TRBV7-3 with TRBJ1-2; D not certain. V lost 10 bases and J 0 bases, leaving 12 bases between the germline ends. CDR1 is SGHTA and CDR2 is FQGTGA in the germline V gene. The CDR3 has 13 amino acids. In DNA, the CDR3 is TGTGCCACCGCGCGGGGTCCTAACTATGGCTACACCTTC. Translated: CATARGPNYGYTF.

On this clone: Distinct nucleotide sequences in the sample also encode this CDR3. DNA of the CDR3: TGTGCCAGCAGCCCGTCTAGCACAGATACGCAGTATTTT. It encodes CASSPSSTDTQYF. The chain links TRBV7-9 to TRBJ2-3; no definite D call. CDR1 is SEHNR and CDR2 is FQNEAQ in the germline V gene (reference sequence). This CDR3 region has 13 residues. The V end lost 5 bases, the J end lost 0 bases, and 6 bases lay between the germline ends.

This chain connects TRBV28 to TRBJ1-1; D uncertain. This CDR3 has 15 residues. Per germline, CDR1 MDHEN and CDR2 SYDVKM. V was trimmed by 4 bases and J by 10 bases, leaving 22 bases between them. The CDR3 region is CASSSFTQKWDSAFF. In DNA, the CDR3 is TGTGCCAGCAGTTCCTTTACCCAGAAATGGGATTCAGCTTTCTTT.

The CDR3 DNA reads as TGCAGCGGTAGCGGGAGGGCCAACGAGCAGTACTTC. Protein product: CSGSGRANEQYF. J is TRBJ2-7 and V is TRBV29-1; 11 bases agree with TRBD2. The V gene's germline CDR1 is SQVTM and CDR2 ANQGSEA. This CDR3 spans 12 amino acids. Unmatched junction bases numbered 4, after V lost 7 bases and J lost 5 bases.

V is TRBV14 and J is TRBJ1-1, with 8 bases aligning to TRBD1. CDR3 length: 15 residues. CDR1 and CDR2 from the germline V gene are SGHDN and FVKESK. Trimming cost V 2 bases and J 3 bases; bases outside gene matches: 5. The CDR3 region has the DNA TGTGCCAGCAGCCAAATCGGACAGGGTTACACTGAAGCTTTCTTT. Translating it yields CASSQIGQGYTEAFF.

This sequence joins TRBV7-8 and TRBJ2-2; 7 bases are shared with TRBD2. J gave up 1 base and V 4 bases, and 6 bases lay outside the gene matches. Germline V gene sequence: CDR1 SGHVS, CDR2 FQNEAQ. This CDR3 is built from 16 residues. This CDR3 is CASSSGKRENTGELFF. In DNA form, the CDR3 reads TGTGCCAGCAGCTCGGGCAAGCGGGAGAACACCGGGGAGCTGTTTTTT.

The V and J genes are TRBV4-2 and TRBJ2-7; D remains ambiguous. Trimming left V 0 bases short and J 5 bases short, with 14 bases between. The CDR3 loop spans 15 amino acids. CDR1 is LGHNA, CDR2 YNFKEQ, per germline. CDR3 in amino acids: CASSQDHGPLHEQYF. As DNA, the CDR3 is TGTGCCAGCAGCCAAGATCACGGGCCTTTACACGAGCAGTACTTC.

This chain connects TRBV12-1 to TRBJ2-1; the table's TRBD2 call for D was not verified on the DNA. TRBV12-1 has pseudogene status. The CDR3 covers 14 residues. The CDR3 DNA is TGTGCCAGCAGCTTCAGAGACTCGTACAATGAGCAGTTCTTC. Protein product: CASSFRDSYNEQFF.

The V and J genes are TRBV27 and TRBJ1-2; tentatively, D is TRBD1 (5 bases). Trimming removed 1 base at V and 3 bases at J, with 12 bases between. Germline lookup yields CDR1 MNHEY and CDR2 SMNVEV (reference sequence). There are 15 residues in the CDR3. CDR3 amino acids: CASSLLGGSDYGYTF. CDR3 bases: TGTGCCAGCAGTTTATTGGGGGGTTCCGACTATGGCTACACCTTC.

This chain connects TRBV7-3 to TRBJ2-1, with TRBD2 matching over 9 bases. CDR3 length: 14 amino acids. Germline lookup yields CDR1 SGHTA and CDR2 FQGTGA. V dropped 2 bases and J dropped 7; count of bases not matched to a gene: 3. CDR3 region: CASSLLAGLNEQFF. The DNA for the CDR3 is TGTGCCAGCAGCTTACTAGCGGGACTGAATGAGCAGTTCTTC.

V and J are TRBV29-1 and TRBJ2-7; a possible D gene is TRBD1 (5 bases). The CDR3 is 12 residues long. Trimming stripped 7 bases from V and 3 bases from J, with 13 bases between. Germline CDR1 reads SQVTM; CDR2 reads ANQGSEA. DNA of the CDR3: TGCAGCGGGGTGGCAGGACACTACGAGCAGTACTTC. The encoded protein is CSGVAGHYEQYF.

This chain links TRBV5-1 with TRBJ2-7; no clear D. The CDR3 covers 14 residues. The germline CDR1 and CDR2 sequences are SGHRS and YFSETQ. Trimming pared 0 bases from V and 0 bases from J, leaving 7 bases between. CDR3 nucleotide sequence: TGCGCCAGCAGCTTGGGGATAGACTCCTACGAGCAGTACTTC. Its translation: CASSLGIDSYEQYF.

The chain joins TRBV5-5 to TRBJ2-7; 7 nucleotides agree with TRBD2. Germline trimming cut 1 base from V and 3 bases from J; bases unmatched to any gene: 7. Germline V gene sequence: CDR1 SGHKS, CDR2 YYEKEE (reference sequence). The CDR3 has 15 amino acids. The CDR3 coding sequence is TGTGCCAGCAGCTTGTTTAGGGACTACGTCTACGAGCAGTACTTC. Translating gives CASSLFRDYVYEQYF.

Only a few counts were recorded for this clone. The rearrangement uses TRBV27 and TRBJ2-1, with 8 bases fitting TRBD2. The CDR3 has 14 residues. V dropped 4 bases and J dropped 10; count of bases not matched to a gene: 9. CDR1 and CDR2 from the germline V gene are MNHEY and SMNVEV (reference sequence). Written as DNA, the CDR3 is TGTGCCAGCAGTTGGGTTAGCGGGACATGGGAGCAGTTCTTC. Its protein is CASSWVSGTWEQFF.

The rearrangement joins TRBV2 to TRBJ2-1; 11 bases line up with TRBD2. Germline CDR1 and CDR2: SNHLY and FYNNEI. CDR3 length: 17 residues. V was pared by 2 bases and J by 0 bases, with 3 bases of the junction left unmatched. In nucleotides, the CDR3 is TGTGCCAGCAGTGAAACTAGCGGGAGCAGCTCCTACAATGAGCAGTTCTTC. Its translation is CASSETSGSSSYNEQFF.